This is a list of T cell receptor beta chains from one sample in a study of T cell repertoires in cytomegalovirus infection. TCRdb processed the reads anew with MiXCR; each CDR3 protein has one entry. This table holds approximately 500,000 distinct CDR3 sequences, around a third found once. These receptors are not linked to any known antigen. The material sequenced was cultured PBMCs, taken from culture after CMV antigen stimulation. These receptors all come from a human donor in good health (CMV status not recorded). Some clones in this sample may be carry-over from other donors' samples. CDR3s include the opening cysteine and the closing phenylalanine or tryptophan. A D gene is named only where the DNA matches it firmly. Clone size is not always given. Where it is, it says once, few, many or a class for expanded clones.

>many|14|TRBJ2-1|TRBV7-2|-
TGTGCCAGCAGCTTAGGGATCCAAGGGAATGAGCAGTTCTTC
CASSLGIQGNEQFF
>few|16|TRBJ2-2|TRBV7-2|-
TGTGCCAGCAGCTTTCTCTGGGAGGCGAACACCGGGGAGCTGTTTTTT
CASSFLWEANTGELFF
>-|13|TRBJ1-1|TRBV28|TRBD1
TGTGCCAGCCGGGACAGGGGTCATGTTGAAGCTTTCTTT
CASRDRGHVEAFF
>-|15|TRBJ2-5|TRBV20-1|TRBD1
TGCAGTGCCAACAGACAGGGGGGGAACCAAGAGACCCAGTACTTC
CSANRQGGNQETQYF
>-|15|TRBJ2-5|TRBV7-6|-
TGTGCCAGCAGCCCGGAGACAAGTTTAATCGTGACCCAGTACTTC
CASSPETSLIVTQYF
>-|14|TRBJ2-1|TRBV19|TRBD2
TGTGCCAGTAGTAGGGGGCGACTAGCGGGAGTAAGGTTCTTC
CASSRGRLAGVRFF
>-|17|TRBJ1-5|TRBV2|TRBD1
TGTGCCAGCAGCCCCCTCGGCGGGACAGCTTTTAATCAGCCCCAGCATTTT
CASSPLGGTAFNQPQHF
>many|16|TRBJ1-1|TRBV7-6|-
TGTGCCAGCAGCTCAATGACGCGACGCTTGAACACTGAAGCTTTCTTT
CASSSMTRRLNTEAFF
>few|15|TRBJ1-1|TRBV24-1|-
TGTGCCACTAGTGATCCCGCAGGGCCGAACACTGAAGCTTTCTTT
CATSDPAGPNTEAFF
>-|14|TRBJ2-3|TRBV20-1|TRBD2
TGCAGTGCTAGGCGGACTAGCGCTCGGGATACGCAGTATTTT
CSARRTSARDTQYF
>few|17|TRBJ2-7|TRBV27|TRBD2
TGTGCCAGCAGTCGGGGTACCGGACTAGCGAGAACCTACGAGCAGTACTTC
CASSRGTGLARTYEQYF
>-|15|TRBJ2-2|TRBV6-1|-
TGTGCCAGCAGTGAAAGGAGGACCACACCCGGGGAGCTGTTTTTT
CASSERRTTPGELFF
>-|14|TRBJ2-7|TRBV28|TRBD1
TGTGCCAGCAGATCCGGACAGGCCAAATACGAGCAGTACTTC
CASRSGQAKYEQYF
>-|15|TRBJ2-3|TRBV7-3|TRBD2
TGTGCCAGCAGCTTACTAGCGGGGTACACAGATACGCAGTATTTT
CASSLLAGYTDTQYF
>-|16|TRBJ2-3|TRBV5-8|TRBD2
TGTGCCAGCAGCTCATCCGGGACTACCCTGATGGATACGCAGTATTTT
CASSSSGTTLMDTQYF
>-|13|TRBJ1-4|TRBV4-1|-
TGCGCCAGCACCGGAGGGCTTAATGAAAAACTGTTTTTT
CASTGGLNEKLFF
>-|15|TRBJ1-1|TRBV15|-
TGTGCCACCAGCAGACCGCCAGGGGAGAACACTGAAGCTTTCTTT
CATSRPPGENTEAFF
>-|14|TRBJ2-7|TRBV6-2/TRBV6-3|-
TGTGCCAGCAGTTACTTGGACACCGCCTACGAGCAGTACTTC
CASSYLDTAYEQYF